A selection of T cell receptor beta chains follows, all from one sample in a study of cytomegalovirus exposure and HLA in healthy donors. Only in-frame clones appear in the TCRdb table, and some are missing; sequencing was by immunoSEQ multiplex PCR. The repertoire holds approximately 150,000 clones, with over 75% as singletons. What was sequenced was PBMCs. Receptors were obtained from a woman in her 30s in good health and CMV-seronegative. Both conserved end residues are part of each CDR3. The order of the fields is V gene, J gene, clone size, D gene, CDR3 DNA, CDR3 protein. The D gene is left open where the match is weak. Where a row states a size, it is once, few, many or the class of an expanded clone; other rows omit it.

TRBV6-1	TRBJ2-1	-	TRBD1	TGTGCCAGCAGTAATCGACAGGGGAGTAGGGATGAGCAGTTCTTC	CASSNRQGSRDEQFF
TRBV11-2	TRBJ1-2	-	-	TGTGCCAGCAGCTTAGAACAGACTAACTATGGCTACACCTTC	CASSLEQTNYGYTF
TRBV2	TRBJ2-5	few	-	TGTGCCAGCAGCGTGGGACGGGGGAAAGAGACCCAGTACTTC	CASSVGRGKETQYF
TRBV4-1	TRBJ2-1	-	TRBD2	TGCGCCAGCAGCCCAACGGGGTCTAGCGGGGGACCCTACAATGAGCAGTTCTTC	CASSPTGSSGGPYNEQFF
TRBV5-4	TRBJ1-1	-	TRBD1	TGTGCCAGCAGTTTTACCAGGGGGCGGAACACTGAAGCTTTCTTT	CASSFTRGRNTEAFF
TRBV5-1	TRBJ2-5	-	TRBD1	TGCGCCAGCAGCTTGGGGGACAGGCCCGAAGGGACCCAGTACTTC	CASSLGDRPEGTQYF
TRBV6-1	TRBJ1-1	-	-	TGTGCCAGCAGTGGCTCAAGACAGGCCAACCCCTTGATGAACACTGAAGCTTTCTTT	CASSGSRQANPLMNTEAFF
TRBV19	TRBJ1-5	-	-	TGTGCCAGTAGAGGGGTTTATAGCAATCAGCCCCAGCATTTT	CASRGVYSNQPQHF
TRBV30	TRBJ1-5	-	-	TGTGCCTGGAGTGCCGGGACACTTAGCAATCAGCCCCAGCATTTT	CAWSAGTLSNQPQHF
TRBV5-1	TRBJ1-4	-	-	TGCGCCAGCAGCTTGGGACCCCGAGGTGAAAAACTGTTTTTT	CASSLGPRGEKLFF
TRBV5-6	TRBJ1-2	-	-	TGTGCCAGCAGTTTGACAGGACCCCAGGGGTCTATTGGCTACACCTTC	CASSLTGPQGSIGYTF
TRBV4-3	TRBJ2-7	-	-	TGCGCCAGCAGCCAAGACCGGCAGGGATTCTACGAGCAGTACTTC	CASSQDRQGFYEQYF
TRBV4-2	TRBJ1-2	-	-	TGTGCCAGCAGCAGGGGACAACCGAGTGGCTATGGCTACACCTTC	CASSRGQPSGYGYTF
TRBV5-6	TRBJ1-5	-	-	TGTGCCAGCAGCTTGGCGGTAGGGGGTTCTAGCAATCAGCCCCAGCATTTT	CASSLAVGGSSNQPQHF
TRBV7-6	TRBJ2-5	-	TRBD1	TGTGCCAGCAGCCTACCCTTGACAGGGGCAGAGACCCAGTACTTC	CASSLPLTGAETQYF
TRBV4-1	TRBJ2-7	many	TRBD1	TGCGCCAGCAGCCTGATCCCAACAGGGGGCCAAATCTACGAGCAGTACTTC	CASSLIPTGGQIYEQYF
TRBV5-1	TRBJ1-1	-	-	TGCGCCAGCAGCGGGGTCGGGGGGGGCACTGAAGCTTTCTTT	CASSGVGGGTEAFF
TRBV7-9	TRBJ2-3	-	TRBD1	TGTGCCAGCAGCCCACCCGGGACAGACGACACAGATACGCAGTATTTT	CASSPPGTDDTDTQYF
TRBV6-5	TRBJ1-1	-	-	TGTGCCAGCAGCCGCCAGGGTGGGAACACTGAAGCTTTCTTT	CASSRQGGNTEAFF
TRBV11-2	TRBJ2-1	-	TRBD1	TGTGCCAGCAACTCGGGACAGCAGTTTTATGAGCAGTTCTTC	CASNSGQQFYEQFF
TRBV6-1	TRBJ2-2	-	-	TGTGCCAGCAGTGAAGCCATACAGGGATTCGGGGAGCTGTTTTTT	CASSEAIQGFGELFF
TRBV6-4	TRBJ2-6	-	TRBD1	TGTGCCAGCAGCCGATCAGGGGGAGCTTATGCCAACGTCCTGACTTTC	CASSRSGGAYANVLTF
TRBV4-2	TRBJ1-3	-	-	TGTGCCAGCAGCCGGTTCTTCGACGGGGGCTCTGGAAACACCATATATTTT	CASSRFFDGGSGNTIYF
TRBV9	TRBJ1-6	-	TRBD1	TGTGCCAGCAGCGCCGACAGGGCCTTTTCACCCCTCCACTTT	CASSADRAFSPLHF
TRBV27	TRBJ2-7	once	-	TGTGCCAGCAAAGTAATCTGGAGCTCCTACGAGCAGTACTTC	CASKVIWSSYEQYF
TRBV19	TRBJ1-5	-	-	TGTGCCATCCAGGGGAAAGGAGAGTGCAATCAGCCCCAGCATTTT	CAIQGKGECNQPQHF
TRBV2	TRBJ1-1	-	-	TGTGCCAGCAGGAGGGGGGGAGGTACTGAAGCTTTCTTT	CASRRGGGTEAFF
TRBV4-2	TRBJ1-3	-	TRBD1	TGTGCCAGCAGCTCTAATATAGGGACAGGGTCTGGAAACACCATATATTTT	CASSSNIGTGSGNTIYF
TRBV19	TRBJ1-5	-	-	TGTGCCAGTAGTATTATAGGCAGGGGTAATCAGCCCCAGCATTTT	CASSIIGRGNQPQHF
TRBV30	TRBJ2-7	-	-	TGTGCCTTGGAGGGAGTTTCCTACGAGCAGTACTTC	CALEGVSYEQYF
TRBV15	TRBJ1-3	-	-	TGTGCCACCAGCAGAGACCCCACTGGAAACACCATATATTTT	CATSRDPTGNTIYF
TRBV19	TRBJ1-2	-	-	TGTGCCAGTAGTATCAGCGCCACTAACTATGGCTACACCTTC	CASSISATNYGYTF
TRBV20-1	TRBJ1-4	-	-	TGCAGTGCCGAGACTGATGAAAAACTGTTTTTT	CSAETDEKLFF
TRBV6-1	TRBJ1-3	-	-	TGTGCCAGCACCGAGGATTCAGGGTCCGGAAACACCATATATTTT	CASTEDSGSGNTIYF